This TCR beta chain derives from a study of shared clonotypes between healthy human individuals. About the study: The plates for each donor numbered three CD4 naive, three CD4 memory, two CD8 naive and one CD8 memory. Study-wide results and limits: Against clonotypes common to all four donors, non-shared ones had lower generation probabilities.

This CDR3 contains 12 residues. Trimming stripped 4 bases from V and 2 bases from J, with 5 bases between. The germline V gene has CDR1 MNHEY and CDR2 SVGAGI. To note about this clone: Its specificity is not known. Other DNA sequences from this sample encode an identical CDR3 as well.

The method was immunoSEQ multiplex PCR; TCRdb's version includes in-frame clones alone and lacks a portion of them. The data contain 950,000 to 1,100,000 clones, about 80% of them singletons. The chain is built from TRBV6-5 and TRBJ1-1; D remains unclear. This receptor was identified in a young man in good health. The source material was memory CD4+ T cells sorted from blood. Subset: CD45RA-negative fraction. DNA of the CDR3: TGTGCCAGCAGTTTCCGCAACACTGAAGCTTTCTTT. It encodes CASSFRNTEAFF.